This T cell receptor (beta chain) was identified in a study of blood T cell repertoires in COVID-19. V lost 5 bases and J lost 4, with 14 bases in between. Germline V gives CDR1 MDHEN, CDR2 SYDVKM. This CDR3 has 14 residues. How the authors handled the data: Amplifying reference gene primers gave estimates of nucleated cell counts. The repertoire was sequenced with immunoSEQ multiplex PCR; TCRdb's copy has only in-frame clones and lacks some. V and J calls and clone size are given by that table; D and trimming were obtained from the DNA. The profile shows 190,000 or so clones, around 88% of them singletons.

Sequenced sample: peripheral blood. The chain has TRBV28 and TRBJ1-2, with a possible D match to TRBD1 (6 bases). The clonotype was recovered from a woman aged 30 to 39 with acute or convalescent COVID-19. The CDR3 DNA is TGTGCCAGCAGTCAGAGGGGGGGGATCTATGGCTACACCTTC. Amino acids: CASSQRGGIYGYTF.